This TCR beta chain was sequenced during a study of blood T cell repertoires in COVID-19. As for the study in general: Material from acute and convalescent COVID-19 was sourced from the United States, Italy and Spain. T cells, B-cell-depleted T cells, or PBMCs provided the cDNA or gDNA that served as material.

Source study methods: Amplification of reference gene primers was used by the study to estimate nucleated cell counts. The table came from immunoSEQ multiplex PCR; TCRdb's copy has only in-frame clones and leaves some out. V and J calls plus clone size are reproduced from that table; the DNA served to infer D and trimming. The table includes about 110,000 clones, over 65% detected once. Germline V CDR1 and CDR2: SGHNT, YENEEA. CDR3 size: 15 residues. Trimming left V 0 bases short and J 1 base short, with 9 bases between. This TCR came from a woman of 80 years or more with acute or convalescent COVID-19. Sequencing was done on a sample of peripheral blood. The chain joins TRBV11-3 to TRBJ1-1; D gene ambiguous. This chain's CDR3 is CASSLDGQRNTEAFF. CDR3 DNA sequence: TGTGCCAGCAGCTTAGATGGGCAGAGGAACACTGAAGCTTTCTTT. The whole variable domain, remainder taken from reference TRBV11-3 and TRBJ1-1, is EAGVVQSPRYKIIEKKQPVAFWCNPISGHNTLYWYLQNLGQGPELLIRYENEEAVDDSQLPKDRFSAERLKGVDSTLKIQPAELGDSAVYLCASSLDGQRNTEAFFGQGTRLTVV.